Shown below are 4 T cell receptor beta chains from a single sample sequenced in a study of vaccination effects on CD4 cells after COVID-19. No antigen has been assigned to these receptors. The repertoire was sequenced with immunoSEQ multiplex PCR; TCRdb's copy has only in-frame clones and lacks some. This table has around 60,000 clones, over 65% appearing once. Researchers isolated CD4+ T cells once 9 to 11 days of culture had elapsed. The starting material was CD4+ T cells from PBMCs cultured without peptide, obtained before COVID-19 vaccination. These receptors all come from a human donor who received a COVID-19 vaccine.

The J gene is TRBJ1-2, the V gene TRBV28; no definite D call. The CDR3 runs to 13 residues. CDR1 is MDHEN, CDR2 SYDVKM, per germline. Deletions cut 3 bases from V and 5 bases from J, with 10 bases between. The CDR3 loop reads CASSFGQAYGYTF. The CDR3 coding sequence is TGTGCCAGCAGTTTTGGCCAGGCTTATGGCTACACCTTC.

V gene TRBV3-1 (or the pseudogene TRBV3-2) combines with J gene TRBJ1-1; 7 nucleotides align to TRBD1. V dropped 3 bases and J dropped 11; count of bases not matched to a gene: 6. CDR1 is LGHDT, CDR2 YNNKEL, per germline (reference sequence). This CDR3 contains 12 residues. The CDR3 is CASSQPGGFAFF. Here the CDR3 DNA reads TGTGCCAGCAGCCAGCCAGGGGGTTTCGCTTTCTTT.

The rearrangement links TRBV18 to TRBJ1-4; TRBD1 is a possible D gene (6 bases). Between the trimmed V and J ends, which lost 2 bases and 6 bases, there was a span of 10 bases. Germline loops: CDR1 KGHSH, CDR2 LQKENI. CDR3 length equals 14 residues. CDR3 sequence: CASSPGQSDEKLFF. The CDR3 coding sequence is TGTGCCAGCTCACCAGGACAGAGCGATGAAAAACTGTTTTTT.

The chain has TRBV5-6 and TRBJ1-5; D is perhaps TRBD1 (6 bases). The CDR3 is 16 residues long. Germline V gene sequence: CDR1 SGHDT, CDR2 YYEEEE. Trimming cost V 4 bases and J 2 bases, with 16 bases left between them. CDR3 coding DNA: TGTGCCAGCAGCAGTAACAGGGCTTGGGGCAATCAGCCCCAGCATTTT. Residues: CASSSNRAWGNQPQHF.